One and the same sample provided the 17 T cell receptor beta chains below, sequenced in a study of blood T cell repertoires in COVID-19. The protocol was immunoSEQ multiplex PCR, while the TCRdb copy is restricted to in-frame clones and leaves out a portion. This sample has 200,000 or so clones, with just under 85% found just once. The sequenced material came from peripheral blood. The receptors come from a human donor with acute or convalescent COVID-19. The donor label of this sample is uncertain.

V gene TRBV21-1 combines with J gene TRBJ2-7; the DNA was not compared with TRBD1, the D call given in the table. TRBV21-1 is a pseudogene locus. The CDR3 runs to 14 residues. The CDR3 reads CASSPLGQGGEQYF. The CDR3 DNA reads TGTGCCAGCAGTCCCTTGGGACAGGGGGGGGAGCAGTACTTC.

This chain links TRBV5-1 with TRBJ2-3; 8 bases line up with TRBD1. Germline lookup yields CDR1 SGHRS and CDR2 YFSETQ. The CDR3 has 17 residues. With V trimmed by 2 bases and J by 1 base, 9 bases remained unmatched. The CDR3 loop is CASSFSQGGFGTDTQYF. In DNA form, the CDR3 reads TGCGCCAGCAGCTTCTCACAGGGGGGCTTCGGCACAGATACGCAGTATTTT.

The V gene is TRBV30, the J gene TRBJ2-2; TRBD1 aligns across 8 bases. Germline V gives CDR1 GTSNPN, CDR2 SVGIG (reference sequence). The junction had 5 bases not matched to a gene; V was cut back by 0 bases and J by 5 bases. The CDR3 extends over 15 amino acids. CDR3 loop: CAWSVPRGQTGELFF. The CDR3 DNA sequence: TGTGCCTGGAGTGTACCCAGGGGGCAGACCGGGGAGCTGTTTTTT.

The chain couples TRBV19 to TRBJ1-6; D is perhaps TRBD1 (5 bases). The germline gives CDR1 LNHDA, CDR2 SQIVND (reference sequence). There are 14 residues in the CDR3. V was pared by 7 bases and J by 10 bases, with 17 bases between. The CDR3 protein is CASNERAGRSPLHF. The CDR3 coding sequence is TGTGCCAGTAACGAAAGGGCAGGGCGATCACCCCTCCACTTT.

The V and J genes are TRBV6-6 and TRBJ1-5; D uncertain. The CDR3 length is 13 residues. CDR1 is MNHNY and CDR2 is SVGAGI in the germline V gene (reference sequence). V lost 2 bases, J lost 7 bases, and 9 bases lay in between. CDR3 sequence: CASSYDIWQPQHF. As DNA, the CDR3 is TGTGCCAGCAGTTACGACATTTGGCAGCCCCAGCATTTT.

The rearrangement uses TRBV7-8 and TRBJ2-3; 11 bases agree with TRBD2. Germline CDR1 reads SGHVS; CDR2 reads FQNEAQ. The CDR3 sequence is 16 residues long. Losses at the gene ends were 5 bases for V and 4 bases for J; bases not matched to a gene: 8. CDR3 loop: CASSRAKLAGADTQYF. CDR3 bases: TGTGCCAGCAGCCGAGCCAAACTAGCGGGAGCAGATACGCAGTATTTT.

CDR3 in amino acids: CASSLAGLNTGELFF. CDR3 bases: TGTGCCAGCAGCTTAGCGGGACTGAACACCGGGGAGCTGTTTTTT. This chain joins TRBV11-1 and TRBJ2-2, with a possible D match to TRBD2 (6 bases). Trimming pared 0 bases from V and 1 base from J, leaving 6 bases between. Germline CDR1 is SGHAT and CDR2 is FQDESV (reference sequence). The CDR3 has 15 residues.

V and J are TRBV5-4 and TRBJ1-1; D unclear. CDR1 is SGHNT and CDR2 is YYREEE in the germline V gene (reference sequence). V was trimmed by 2 bases and J by 0 bases, leaving 8 bases between them. This CDR3 spans 14 amino acids. The CDR3 region has the DNA TGTGCCAGCAGCTTAGGCGGAATGAACACTGAAGCTTTCTTT. This gives the protein CASSLGGMNTEAFF.

The chain carries TRBV10-3 and TRBJ2-2, with 14 bases fitting TRBD2. V lost 0 bases and J lost 6; bases outside the gene matches: 3. Germline CDR1 ENHRY, CDR2 SYGVKD. The CDR3 runs 17 residues. CDR3 coding DNA: TGTGCCATCAGTGAGTCTCCGGGACTAGCGGGAGCCGGGGAGCTGTTTTTT. Translation: CAISESPGLAGAGELFF.

This chain joins TRBV4-1 and TRBJ2-7; TRBD1 might be the D (6 bases). Between the trimmed V and J ends, which lost 4 bases and 3 bases, there was a span of 13 bases. This CDR3 comprises 14 residues. Germline V lookup: CDR1 MGHRA, CDR2 YSYEKL. The CDR3 nucleotides are TGCGCCAGCAGCCTCACCGGGACACACTACGAGCAGTACTTC. It is translated as CASSLTGTHYEQYF.

This clone was detected a few times. V is TRBV19 and J is TRBJ1-5, with no clear D. This CDR3 is 14 amino acids long. Germline loops: CDR1 LNHDA, CDR2 SQIVND (reference sequence). V gave up 6 bases and J gave up 7 bases, with 16 bases separating them. CDR3 in DNA: TGTGCCAGTAGGCGGGTGGAGTTGGGGCAGCCCCAGCATTTT. Translating gives CASRRVELGQPQHF.

CDR3 DNA: TGTGCCTGGAGTGTACGAGGACCTTCGGGGAATCAGCCCCAGCATTTT. As protein: CAWSVRGPSGNQPQHF. The chain carries TRBV30 and TRBJ1-5; no firm D call. V lost 0 bases and J lost 4, with 16 bases in between. Germline V gene sequence: CDR1 GTSNPN, CDR2 SVGIG (reference sequence). The CDR3 has 16 amino acids. Filled out from reference TRBV30 and TRBJ1-5, the complete variable domain reads SQTIHQWPATLVQPVGSPLSLECTVEGTSNPNLYWYRQAAGRGLQLLFYSVGIGQISSEVPQNLSASRPQDRQFILSSKKLLLSDSGFYLCAWSVRGPSGNQPQHFGDGTRLSIL.

This clone was counted a single time. This same CDR3 is encoded by further DNA sequences in the sample. V is TRBV18 and J is TRBJ2-7, with 12 positions matching TRBD1. Germline V gives CDR1 KGHSH, CDR2 LQKENI. The CDR3 consists of 14 residues. V lost 3 bases to trimming and J lost 4 bases; unmatched junction nucleotides: 1. DNA for the CDR3: TGTGCCAGCTCACCGGGACAGGGGGCTTACGAGCAGTACTTC. This translates into CASSPGQGAYEQYF.

The CDR3 DNA reads TGTGCCTGGAGTGCAACCGGGACAGGCACAGATACGCAGTATTTT. This translates into CAWSATGTGTDTQYF. The V and J genes are TRBV30 and TRBJ2-3; 7 bases align to TRBD1. Germline CDR1 reads GTSNPN; CDR2 reads SVGIG (reference sequence). This CDR3 has 15 residues. V dropped 1 base and J dropped 1; count of bases not matched to a gene: 5. Drawing the rest from reference TRBV30 and TRBJ2-3, the complete variable domain is SQTIHQWPATLVQPVGSPLSLECTVEGTSNPNLYWYRQAAGRGLQLLFYSVGIGQISSEVPQNLSASRPQDRQFILSSKKLLLSDSGFYLCAWSATGTGTDTQYFGPGTRLTVL.

With respect to this clone: This sample also contains other DNA sequences that code for the same CDR3. The chain links TRBV7-8 to TRBJ1-1; 9 bases align to TRBD1. Germline V gene lookup returns CDR1 SGHVS and CDR2 FQNEAQ. After removal of 7 bases from V and 5 bases from J, the junction contained 5 bases not matched to a gene. The length of the CDR3 is 13 residues. The CDR3 sequence: CASTAGTGTEAFF. DNA of the CDR3: TGTGCCAGCACCGCCGGGACAGGGACTGAAGCTTTCTTT.

V gene TRBV12-3 or TRBV12-4 combines with J gene TRBJ1-2; D is ambiguous. The V end was cut by 5 bases, the J end by 9 bases, with 13 bases between. The CDR3 length is 12 residues. The CDR3, as DNA: TGTGCCAGCAGTCCAGACACAGCCAGCTACACCTTC. Translated, it gives CASSPDTASYTF.

The gene calls are TRBV19 and TRBJ2-1, with 9 bases fitting TRBD2. The CDR3 is 15 residues long. Germline assignment: CDR1 LNHDA and CDR2 SQIVND (reference sequence). V dropped 5 bases and J dropped 10; count of bases not matched to a gene: 12. In nucleotides, the CDR3 is TGTGCCAGTAGTGTCTCTCCACGTAGCGGGAGCGAGCAGTTCTTC. The encoded protein is CASSVSPRSGSEQFF.